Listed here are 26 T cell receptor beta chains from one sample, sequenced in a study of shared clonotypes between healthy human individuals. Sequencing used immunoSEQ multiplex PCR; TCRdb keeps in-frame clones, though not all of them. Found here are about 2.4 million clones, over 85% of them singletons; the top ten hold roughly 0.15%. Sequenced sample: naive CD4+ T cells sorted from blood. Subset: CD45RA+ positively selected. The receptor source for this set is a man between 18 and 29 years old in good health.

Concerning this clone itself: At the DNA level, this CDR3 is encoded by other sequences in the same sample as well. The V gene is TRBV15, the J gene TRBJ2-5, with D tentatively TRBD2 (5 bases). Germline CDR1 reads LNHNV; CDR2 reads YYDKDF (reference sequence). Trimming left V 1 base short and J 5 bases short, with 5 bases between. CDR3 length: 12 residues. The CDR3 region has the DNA TGTGCCACCAGCAGAGGCGGGGAGACCCAGTACTTC. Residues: CATSRGGETQYF.

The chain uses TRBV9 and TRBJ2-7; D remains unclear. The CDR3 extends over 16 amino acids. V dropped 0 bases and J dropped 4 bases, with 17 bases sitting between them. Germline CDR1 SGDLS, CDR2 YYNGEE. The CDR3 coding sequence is TGTGCCAGCAGCGTAGGTGTGGGGTCCATGCTGTACGAGCAGTACTTC. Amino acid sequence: CASSVGVGSMLYEQYF.

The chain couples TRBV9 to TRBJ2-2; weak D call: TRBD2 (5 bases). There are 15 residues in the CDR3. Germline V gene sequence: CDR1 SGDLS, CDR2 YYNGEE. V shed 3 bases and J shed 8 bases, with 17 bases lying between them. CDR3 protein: CASSGGPAVTGELFF. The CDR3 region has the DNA TGTGCCAGCAGCGGTGGTCCAGCGGTAACGGGGGAGCTGTTTTTT.

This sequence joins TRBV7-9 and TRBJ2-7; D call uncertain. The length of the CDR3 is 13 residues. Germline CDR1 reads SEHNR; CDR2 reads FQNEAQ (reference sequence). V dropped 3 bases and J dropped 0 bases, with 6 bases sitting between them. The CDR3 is CASSLLDSYEQYF. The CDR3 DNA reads TGTGCCAGCAGCTTGTTGGACTCCTACGAGCAGTACTTC.

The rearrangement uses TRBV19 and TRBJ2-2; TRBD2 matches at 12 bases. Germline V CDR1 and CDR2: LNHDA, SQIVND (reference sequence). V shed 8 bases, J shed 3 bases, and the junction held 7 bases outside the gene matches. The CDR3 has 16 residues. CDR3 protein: CASSPGLAGYTGELFF. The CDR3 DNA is TGTGCCAGTTCTCCGGGACTAGCGGGTTACACCGGGGAGCTGTTTTTT.

In DNA form, the CDR3 reads TGTGCCAGCACGGGGGCGTCTTTTCTGGAGACCCAGTACTTC. This sequence encodes CASTGASFLETQYF. The J gene is TRBJ2-5, the V gene TRBV2, with D perhaps assigned TRBD1 or TRBD2 (6 bases each). Looked up from germline, CDR1 is SNHLY and CDR2 is FYNNEI. The CDR3 is 14 residues long. Trimming left V 7 bases short and J 5 bases short, with 17 bases between.

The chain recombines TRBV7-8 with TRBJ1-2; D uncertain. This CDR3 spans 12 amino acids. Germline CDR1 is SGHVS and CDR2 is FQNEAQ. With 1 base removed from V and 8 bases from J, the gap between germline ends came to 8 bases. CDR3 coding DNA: TGTGCCAGCAGCTTAGATGGATGGGGCTACACCTTC. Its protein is CASSLDGWGYTF. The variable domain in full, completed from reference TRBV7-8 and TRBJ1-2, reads GAGVSQSPRYKVAKRGQDVALRCDPISGHVSLFWYQQALGQGPEFLTYFQNEAQLDKSGLPSDRFFAERPEGSVSTLKIQRTQQEDSAVYLCASSLDGWGYTFGSGTRLTVV.

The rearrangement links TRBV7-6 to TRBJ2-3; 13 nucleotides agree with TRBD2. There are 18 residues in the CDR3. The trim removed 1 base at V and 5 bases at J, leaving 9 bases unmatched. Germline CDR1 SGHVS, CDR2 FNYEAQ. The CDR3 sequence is CASSLGPPGLAGIDTQYF. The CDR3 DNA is TGTGCCAGCAGCTTAGGACCCCCGGGACTAGCGGGAATAGATACGCAGTATTTT.

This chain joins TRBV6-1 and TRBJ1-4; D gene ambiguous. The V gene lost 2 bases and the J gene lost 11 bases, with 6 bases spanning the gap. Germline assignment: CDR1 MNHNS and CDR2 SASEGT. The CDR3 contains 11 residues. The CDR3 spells CASSEIRKLFF. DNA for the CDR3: TGTGCCAGCAGTGAAATCCGGAAACTGTTTTTT.

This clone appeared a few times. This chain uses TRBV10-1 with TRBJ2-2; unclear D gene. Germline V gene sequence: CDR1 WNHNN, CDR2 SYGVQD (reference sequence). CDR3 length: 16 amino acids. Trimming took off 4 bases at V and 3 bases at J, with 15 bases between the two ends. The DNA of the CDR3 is TGCGCCAGCAGTGGCGCTATCGGGTTCGACACCGGGGAGCTGTTTTTT. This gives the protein CASSGAIGFDTGELFF.

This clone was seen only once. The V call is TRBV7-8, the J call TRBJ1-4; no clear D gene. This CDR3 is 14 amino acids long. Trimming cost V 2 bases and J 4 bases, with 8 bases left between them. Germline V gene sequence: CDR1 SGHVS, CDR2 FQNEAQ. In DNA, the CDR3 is TGTGCCAGCAGCTTACGGGAGAGTAATGAAAAACTGTTTTTT. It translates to CASSLRESNEKLFF.

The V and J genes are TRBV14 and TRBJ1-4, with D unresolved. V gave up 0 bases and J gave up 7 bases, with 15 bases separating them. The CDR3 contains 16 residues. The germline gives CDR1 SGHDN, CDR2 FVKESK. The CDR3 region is CASSQDVSVRSEKLFF. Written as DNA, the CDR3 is TGTGCCAGCAGCCAAGACGTGTCAGTCCGGAGTGAAAAACTGTTTTTT. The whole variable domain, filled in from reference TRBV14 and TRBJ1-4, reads EAGVTQFPSHSVIEKGQTVTLRCDPISGHDNLYWYRRVMGKEIKFLLHFVKESKQDESGMPNNRFLAERTGGTYSTLKVQPAELEDSGVYFCASSQDVSVRSEKLFFGSGTQLSVL.

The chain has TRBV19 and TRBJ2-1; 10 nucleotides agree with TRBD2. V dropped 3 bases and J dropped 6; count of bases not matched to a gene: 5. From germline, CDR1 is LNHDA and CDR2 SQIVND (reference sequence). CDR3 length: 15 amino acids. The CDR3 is CASSIPAGGINEQFF. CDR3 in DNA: TGTGCCAGTAGTATCCCAGCGGGAGGGATCAATGAGCAGTTCTTC. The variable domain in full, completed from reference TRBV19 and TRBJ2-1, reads DGGITQSPKYLFRKEGQNVTLSCEQNLNHDAMYWYRQDPGQGLRLIYYSQIVNDFQKGDIAEGYSVSREKKESFPLTVTSAQKNPTAFYLCASSIPAGGINEQFFGPGTRLTVL.

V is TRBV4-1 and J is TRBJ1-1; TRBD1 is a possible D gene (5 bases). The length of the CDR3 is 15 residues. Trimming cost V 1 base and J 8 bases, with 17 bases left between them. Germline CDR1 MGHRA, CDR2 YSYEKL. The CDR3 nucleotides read TGCGCCAGCAGCCAAGCGGCAGGGCGGGGGTTGGAAGCTTTCTTT. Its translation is CASSQAAGRGLEAFF.

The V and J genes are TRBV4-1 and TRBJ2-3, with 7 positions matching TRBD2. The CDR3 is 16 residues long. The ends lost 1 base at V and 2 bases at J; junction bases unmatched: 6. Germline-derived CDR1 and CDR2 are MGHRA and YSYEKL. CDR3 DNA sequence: TGCGCCAGCAGCCAAGTCGAGCGGGGTAACACAGATACGCAGTATTTT. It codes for CASSQVERGNTDTQYF.

The CDR3 DNA follows: TGTGCCAGCAGACCCGACACCCTAGTCTCTGGAAACACCATATATTTT. Protein sequence: CASRPDTLVSGNTIYF. The chain links TRBV28 to TRBJ1-3; D call uncertain. Trimming pared 6 bases from V and 0 bases from J, leaving 15 bases between. Looked up from germline, CDR1 is MDHEN and CDR2 is SYDVKM. The CDR3 consists of 16 residues. Combining the CDR3 with reference TRBV28 and TRBJ1-3 gives the whole variable domain DVKVTQSSRYLVKRTGEKVFLECVQDMDHENMFWYRQDPGLGLRLIYFSYDVKMKEKGDIPEGYSVSREKKERFSLILESASTNQTSMYLCASRPDTLVSGNTIYFGEGSWLTVV.

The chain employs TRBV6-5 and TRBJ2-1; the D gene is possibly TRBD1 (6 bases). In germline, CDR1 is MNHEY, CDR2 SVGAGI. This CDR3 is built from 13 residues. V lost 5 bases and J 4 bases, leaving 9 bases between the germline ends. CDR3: CASSRQEYNEQFF. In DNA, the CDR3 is TGTGCCAGCAGTCGACAGGAATACAATGAGCAGTTCTTC.

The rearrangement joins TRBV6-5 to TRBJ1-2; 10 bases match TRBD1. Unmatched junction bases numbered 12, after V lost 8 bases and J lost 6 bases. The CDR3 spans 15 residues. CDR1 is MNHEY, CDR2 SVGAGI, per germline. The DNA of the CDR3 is TGTGCCAGCCGAAAACCGGGACAGGGGAGGAATGGCTACACCTTC. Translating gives CASRKPGQGRNGYTF.

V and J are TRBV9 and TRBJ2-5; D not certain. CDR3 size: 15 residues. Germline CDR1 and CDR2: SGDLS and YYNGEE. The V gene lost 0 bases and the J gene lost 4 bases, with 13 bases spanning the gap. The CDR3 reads CASSVDVGLVETQYF. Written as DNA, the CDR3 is TGTGCCAGCAGCGTAGATGTAGGGCTGGTAGAGACCCAGTACTTC.

The CDR3 here is CASSPAWGGNTEAFF. The CDR3 DNA reads TGTGCCAGCAGCCCCGCATGGGGGGGGAACACTGAAGCTTTCTTT. This sequence joins TRBV6-6 and TRBJ1-1; D perhaps matches TRBD1 (5 bases). The V end lost 6 bases, the J end lost 1 base, and 15 bases lay between the germline ends. This CDR3 is 15 amino acids long. Germline V gene lookup returns CDR1 MNHNY and CDR2 SVGAGI (reference sequence).

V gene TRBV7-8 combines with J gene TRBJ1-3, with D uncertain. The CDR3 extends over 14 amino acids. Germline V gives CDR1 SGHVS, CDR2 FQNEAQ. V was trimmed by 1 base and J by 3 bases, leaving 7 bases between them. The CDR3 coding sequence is TGTGCCAGCAGCTTAGGACTCGTTGGAAACACCATATATTTT. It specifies CASSLGLVGNTIYF.

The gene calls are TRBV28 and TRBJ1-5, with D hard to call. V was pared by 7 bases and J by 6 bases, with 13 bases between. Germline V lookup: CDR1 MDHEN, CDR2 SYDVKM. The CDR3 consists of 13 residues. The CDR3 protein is CASKVVSVQPQHF. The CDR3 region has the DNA TGTGCCAGCAAGGTCGTATCCGTTCAGCCCCAGCATTTT.

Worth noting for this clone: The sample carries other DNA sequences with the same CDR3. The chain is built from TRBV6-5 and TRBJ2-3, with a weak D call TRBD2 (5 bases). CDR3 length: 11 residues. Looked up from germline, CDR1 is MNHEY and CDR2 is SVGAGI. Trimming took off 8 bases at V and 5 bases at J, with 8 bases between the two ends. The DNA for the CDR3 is TGTGCCAGCCACCGGGGAGATACGCAGTATTTT. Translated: CASHRGDTQYF.

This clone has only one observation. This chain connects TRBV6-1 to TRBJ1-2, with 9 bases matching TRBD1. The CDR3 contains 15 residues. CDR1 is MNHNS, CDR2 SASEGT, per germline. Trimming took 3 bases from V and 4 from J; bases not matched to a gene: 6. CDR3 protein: CASSETGGIIYGYTF. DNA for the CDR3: TGTGCCAGCAGTGAGACAGGGGGTATTATCTATGGCTACACCTTC.

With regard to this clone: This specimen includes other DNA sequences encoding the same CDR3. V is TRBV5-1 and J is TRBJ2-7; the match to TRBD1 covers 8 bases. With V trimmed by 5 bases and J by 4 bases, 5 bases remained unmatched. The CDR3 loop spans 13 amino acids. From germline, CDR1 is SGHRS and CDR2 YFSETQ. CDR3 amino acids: CASSAGQGYEQYF. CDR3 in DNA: TGCGCCAGCAGTGCTGGACAGGGTTACGAGCAGTACTTC.

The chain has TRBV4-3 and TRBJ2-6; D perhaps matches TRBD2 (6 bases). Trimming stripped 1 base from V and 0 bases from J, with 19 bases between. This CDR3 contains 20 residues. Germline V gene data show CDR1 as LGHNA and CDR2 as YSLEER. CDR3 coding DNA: TGCGCCAGCAGCCAAGGATCGGTAGGAGCGGGCTTCTCTGGGGCCAACGTCCTGACTTTC. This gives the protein CASSQGSVGAGFSGANVLTF.